Following are 17 T cell receptor beta chains from one sample sequenced in a study of control samples from healthy donors and cancer patients. The protocol was immunoSEQ multiplex PCR, while the TCRdb copy is restricted to in-frame clones and leaves out a portion. The table includes about 130,000 clones, approximately 90% detected once. Sequencing was done on a sample of blood. The origin of the receptors is a middle-aged man in good health.

About this clone: Other DNA variants within this sample encode the same CDR3. The chain has TRBV5-1 and TRBJ2-1; possibly TRBD2 for D (8 bases). With 3 bases removed from V and 12 bases from J, the gap between germline ends came to 19 bases. Germline lookup yields CDR1 SGHRS and CDR2 YFSETQ. The CDR3 has 14 amino acids. CDR3 amino acids: CASSSGLAGGVQFF. CDR3 bases: TGCGCCAGCAGCTCAGGACTAGCAGGGGGTGTGCAGTTCTTC. Complete variable domain (other parts from reference TRBV5-1 and TRBJ2-1): KAGVTQTPRYLIKTRGQQVTLSCSPISGHRSVSWYQQTPGQGLQFLFEYFSETQRNKGNFPGRFSGRQFSNSRSEMNVSTLELGDSALYLCASSSGLAGGVQFFGPGTRLTVL.

This chain links TRBV5-4 with TRBJ2-3; TRBD2 aligns across 13 bases. Germline CDR1 reads SGHNT; CDR2 reads YYREEE (reference sequence). The V segment lost 3 bases and the J segment 0 bases; nucleotides outside the gene matches: 13. The length of the CDR3 is 20 residues. The CDR3 reads CASSSSGGLAGPYSTDTQYF. In DNA, the CDR3 is TGTGCCAGCAGCTCTTCCGGGGGACTAGCGGGGCCTTATAGCACAGATACGCAGTATTTT.

The chain joins TRBV7-3 to TRBJ2-5, with a tentative D call TRBD2 (5 bases). Germline V gene sequence: CDR1 SGHTA, CDR2 FQGTGA. Trimming shortened V by 2 bases and J by 0 bases, and 13 bases separated the two germline ends. This CDR3 contains 16 residues. The CDR3 loop is CASSLASGLYQETQYF. Here the CDR3 DNA reads TGTGCCAGCAGCTTAGCCAGCGGTTTGTACCAAGAGACCCAGTACTTC.

V usage is TRBV19 and J usage is TRBJ2-3; 7 bases agree with TRBD2. CDR3 length: 16 residues. CDR1 is LNHDA and CDR2 is SQIVND in the germline V gene (reference sequence). With 3 bases clipped from V and 2 bases from J, the junction kept 8 bases outside the gene matches. The CDR3 sequence is CASSISLGTNTDTQYF. DNA for the CDR3: TGTGCCAGTAGTATCAGTTTAGGGACTAACACAGATACGCAGTATTTT.

The chain uses TRBV6-4 and TRBJ1-6, with D maybe TRBD1 (6 bases). This CDR3 contains 14 residues. V was pared by 3 bases and J by 9 bases, with 12 bases between. Germline V gene lookup returns CDR1 MRHNA and CDR2 SNTAGT. The CDR3 loop is CASSENGRGSPLHF. DNA for the CDR3: TGTGCCAGCAGTGAAAATGGCAGGGGTTCACCCCTCCACTTT.

J is TRBJ2-7 and V is TRBV4-1, with 8 positions matching TRBD1. This CDR3 contains 16 residues. Germline V gene sequence: CDR1 MGHRA, CDR2 YSYEKL. V dropped 1 base and J dropped 3; count of bases not matched to a gene: 8. The CDR3 DNA follows: TGCGCCAGCAGCCAAGCGGGGGTCAGGGGGCTCTACGAGCAGTACTTC. Its protein is CASSQAGVRGLYEQYF.

The gene calls are TRBV2 and TRBJ1-2; 7 positions agree with TRBD1. Germline V lookup: CDR1 SNHLY, CDR2 FYNNEI. This CDR3 comprises 14 residues. The V segment lost 1 base and the J segment 8 bases; nucleotides outside the gene matches: 7. The CDR3 loop reads CASSEGTGVGGYTF. In DNA, the CDR3 is TGTGCCAGCAGTGAAGGGACAGGAGTGGGCGGCTACACCTTC.

This rearrangement joins TRBV7-2 to TRBJ1-1, with D possibly being TRBD1 (6 bases). CDR3 length equals 15 residues. Trimming removed 3 bases from V and 5 bases from J, with 16 bases in between. Germline lookup yields CDR1 SGHTA and CDR2 FQGNSA. The CDR3 region has the DNA TGTGCCAGCAGCTTCCCGACAGGCCTTGGGACTGAAGCTTTCTTT. Translated: CASSFPTGLGTEAFF. Variable domain in full (rest from reference TRBV7-2 and TRBJ1-1): GAGVSQSPSNKVTEKGKDVELRCDPISGHTALYWYRQSLGQGLEFLIYFQGNSAPDKSGLPSDRFSAERTGGSVSTLTIQRTQQEDSAVYLCASSFPTGLGTEAFFGQGTRLTVV.

This clone was seen a single time. This chain connects TRBV29-1 to TRBJ1-3; 8 bases are shared with TRBD1. Germline CDR1 is SQVTM and CDR2 is ANQGSEA. The CDR3 sequence is 13 residues long. V lost 5 bases and J lost 2; bases outside the gene matches: 2. CDR3 protein: CSVLTGAGNTIYF. The CDR3 nucleotides are TGCAGCGTTCTGACAGGGGCTGGAAACACCATATATTTT.

This clone appeared a single time. The chain has TRBV5-1 and TRBJ2-5; D is unresolved. V was pared by 2 bases and J by 3 bases, with 5 bases between. The CDR3 consists of 12 residues. Germline lookup yields CDR1 SGHRS and CDR2 YFSETQ. The CDR3, as DNA: TGCGCCAGCAGCTTTGGTAAAGAGACCCAGTACTTC. Translation gives CASSFGKETQYF. Filled out from reference TRBV5-1 and TRBJ2-5, the complete variable domain reads KAGVTQTPRYLIKTRGQQVTLSCSPISGHRSVSWYQQTPGQGLQFLFEYFSETQRNKGNFPGRFSGRQFSNSRSEMNVSTLELGDSALYLCASSFGKETQYFGPGTRLLVL.

The rearrangement joins TRBV28 to TRBJ1-1, with 7 bases matching TRBD1. This CDR3 has 13 residues. The germline CDR1 and CDR2 sequences are MDHEN and SYDVKM. V was clipped by 7 bases and J by 11 bases; unmatched bases: 13. The CDR3 nucleotides read TGTGCCAGCATCGACCATCACAGGGGTGAGGCTTTCTTT. Translated, it gives CASIDHHRGEAFF.

CDR3 amino acids: CASSLDLSGNTIYF. The CDR3 DNA is TGTGCCAGCAGCTTGGACTTATCTGGAAACACCATATATTTT. The chain has TRBV5-4 and TRBJ1-3, with unresolved D. Deletions cut 0 bases from V and 1 base from J, with 5 bases between. Germline V gives CDR1 SGHNT, CDR2 YYREEE (reference sequence). CDR3 length: 14 amino acids.

This clone was counted a single time. The chain couples TRBV7-2 to TRBJ2-1, with 7 bases matching TRBD2. The J segment lost 1 base and the V segment lost 5 bases, leaving 5 bases of the junction unmatched. Germline V lookup: CDR1 SGHTA, CDR2 FQGNSA. The length of the CDR3 is 15 residues. The CDR3 loop is CASSPVRGSYNEQFF. CDR3 bases: TGTGCCAGCAGCCCAGTGCGGGGGTCCTACAATGAGCAGTTCTTC.

The rearrangement uses TRBV6-1 and TRBJ1-2; D gene unclear. With 2 bases removed from V and 2 bases from J, the gap between germline ends came to 18 bases. The length of the CDR3 is 17 residues. CDR1 is MNHNS, CDR2 SASEGT, per germline. The CDR3 protein is CASSETGRKSGNYGYTF. The CDR3 nucleotides read TGTGCCAGCAGTGAAACTGGGAGGAAGAGCGGGAACTATGGCTACACCTTC.

The chain has TRBV10-3 and TRBJ2-3; D possibly corresponds to TRBD2 (6 bases). This CDR3 is built from 14 residues. V dropped 3 bases and J dropped 0 bases, with 7 bases sitting between them. Looked up from germline, CDR1 is ENHRY and CDR2 is SYGVKD. The CDR3 DNA reads TGTGCCATCAGTGATCGGGGGAGCACAGATACGCAGTATTTT. Encoded protein: CAISDRGSTDTQYF.

This rearrangement joins TRBV11-2 to TRBJ2-1; 11 positions agree with TRBD2. Trimming cost V 1 base and J 7 bases; bases outside gene matches: 12. The CDR3 covers 18 residues. CDR1 and CDR2 from the germline V gene are SGHAT and FQNNGV. CDR3 DNA sequence: TGTGCCAGCAGCTTAGTTGGAGTACGACTAGCGGGGAATAATGAGCAGTTCTTC. This gives the protein CASSLVGVRLAGNNEQFF.

The chain employs TRBV10-3 and TRBJ1-4; D is possibly TRBD1 (6 bases). This CDR3 comprises 15 residues. Trimming pared 5 bases from V and 3 bases from J, leaving 13 bases between. CDR1 is ENHRY, CDR2 SYGVKD, per germline. CDR3 sequence (DNA): TGTGCCATCAGTTCACAGGGAACGTCTAATGAAAAACTGTTTTTT. Protein product: CAISSQGTSNEKLFF.